Below are 25 T cell receptor beta chains sequenced from a single sample in a study of human T cells and chemical hapten exposure. TCRdb re-analysed the 5' RACE reads in MiXCR, keeping a single row per CDR3 protein. The repertoire holds 110,000 to 150,000 distinct CDR3 sequences, with roughly 4% as singletons. The authors' total RNA extraction used unfractionated whole blood. The receptors shown here come from a female donor in good health.

This clonotype was detected many times. The J gene is TRBJ1-2, the V gene TRBV6-5; D is ambiguous. The V gene lost 6 bases and the J gene lost 1 base, with 15 bases spanning the gap. The CDR3 has 15 residues. In germline, CDR1 is MNHEY, CDR2 SVGAGI. CDR3 protein: CASSSILSVNYGYTF. CDR3 in DNA: TGTGCCAGCAGCTCAATCCTCAGCGTTAACTATGGCTACACCTTC.

This clonotype was observed many times. The chain employs TRBV6-2 or TRBV6-3 and TRBJ2-2, with 8 bases that match TRBD2. The J segment lost 0 bases and the V segment lost 7 bases, leaving 7 bases of the junction unmatched. The length of the CDR3 is 16 residues. Per germline, CDR1 MNHEY and CDR2 SVGEGT. The CDR3 nucleotides are TGTGCCAGCAATTTCGGGGGGGCGTCGAACACCGGGGAGCTGTTTTTT. Encoded protein: CASNFGGASNTGELFF.

This clonotype was seen ten or more times. The J gene is TRBJ1-6, the V gene TRBV25-1, with no clear D. Trimming shortened V by 3 bases and J by 10 bases, and 10 bases separated the two germline ends. The CDR3 is 13 amino acids. Germline CDR1 is MGHDK and CDR2 is SYGVNS. In nucleotides, the CDR3 is TGTGCCAGCAGTGATTATGCGGGCTCACCCCTCCACTTT. Translated: CASSDYAGSPLHF.

This clonotype was seen ten or more times. This chain uses TRBV7-2 with TRBJ2-6; D might be TRBD1 or TRBD2, each matching 6 bases. The V end lost 4 bases, the J end lost 2 bases, and 21 bases lay between the germline ends. The germline gives CDR1 SGHTA, CDR2 FQGNSA. This CDR3 region has 19 residues. The CDR3 DNA is TGTGCCAGCAGCTCCCCCCCTGGGGGGCGTCTCCCTGGGGCCAACGTCCTGACTTTC. Its protein is CASSSPPGGRLPGANVLTF.

The chain has TRBV9 and TRBJ2-1; 8 bases map to TRBD2. Per germline, CDR1 SGDLS and CDR2 YYNGEE. V lost 0 bases, J lost 3 bases, and 2 bases stayed unmatched. The CDR3 covers 15 residues. CDR3 in DNA: TGTGCCAGCAGCGTAGCGGGGGGGAACTACAATGAGCAGTTCTTC. This sequence encodes CASSVAGGNYNEQFF.

This clonotype has a count of ten or more. The chain combines TRBV2 with TRBJ2-1; D is perhaps TRBD1 or TRBD2 (6 bases each). CDR3 length: 13 residues. V lost 8 bases to trimming and J lost 0 bases, with 8 bases between them. The germline V gene encodes CDR1 SNHLY and CDR2 FYNNEI. CDR3 loop: CASGGHSYNEQFF. CDR3 sequence (DNA): TGTGCCAGCGGGGGGCACTCCTACAATGAGCAGTTCTTC.

This clonotype was seen more than once but under ten times. The rearrangement uses TRBV7-3 and TRBJ2-5; TRBD2 agrees at 8 bases. Germline V gives CDR1 SGHTA, CDR2 FQGTGA. CDR3 size: 14 residues. J was trimmed by 4 bases and V by 2 bases; bases with no gene match: 3. In DNA, the CDR3 is TGTGCCAGCAGCTTAGAGCGGGGGCTAGAGACCCAGTACTTC. Residues: CASSLERGLETQYF.

This clonotype was detected many times. The rearrangement links TRBV12-3 or TRBV12-4 to TRBJ1-1, with TRBD1 matching over 7 bases. V was pared by 7 bases and J by 8 bases, with 13 bases of the junction left unmatched. This CDR3 comprises 14 residues. CDR3 protein: CASIPTGSISEAFF. DNA for the CDR3: TGTGCCAGCATCCCGACAGGGAGCATCTCCGAAGCTTTCTTT.

The V call is TRBV6-5, the J call TRBJ2-5, with TRBD2 matching 10 bases. CDR1 is MNHEY, CDR2 SVGAGI, per germline. The V gene end was trimmed by 7 bases and the J gene end by 5 bases; junction bases not matched to a gene: 10. CDR3 length: 15 amino acids. CDR3 nucleotides: TGTGCCAGCACCAGAGTAGCGGGGGGCGGGGAGACCCAGTACTTC. Its protein product is CASTRVAGGGETQYF.

This clonotype came up many times. The V and J genes are TRBV7-6 and TRBJ2-3; D possibly corresponds to TRBD2 (7 bases). This CDR3 spans 16 amino acids. CDR1 SGHVS and CDR2 FNYEAQ come from the germline V gene. Trimming removed 7 bases at V and 1 base at J, with 18 bases between. The DNA for the CDR3 is TGTGCCAGCACCCTAGGAGGGGGGGGGGGCACAGATACGCAGTATTTT. It codes for CASTLGGGGGTDTQYF.

This clonotype was picked up many times. CDR3 sequence: CASSQNPGQGLAWANVLTF. The CDR3 DNA is TGTGCCAGCAGCCAAAACCCGGGACAGGGGTTGGCGTGGGCCAACGTCCTGACTTTC. The V and J genes are TRBV11-1 and TRBJ2-6; TRBD1 agrees at 10 bases. Germline values: CDR1 SGHAT, CDR2 FQDESV (reference sequence). CDR3 length: 19 amino acids. The J segment lost 5 bases and the V segment lost 5 bases, leaving 15 bases of the junction unmatched.

This clonotype was counted many times. The V and J genes are TRBV4-1 and TRBJ1-5, with D tentatively TRBD1 (5 bases). The CDR3 spans 18 residues. Germline values: CDR1 MGHRA, CDR2 YSYEKL. V gave up 1 base and J gave up 0 bases, with 16 bases separating them. The CDR3 sequence: CASSQGLLRVLSNQPQHF. The DNA for the CDR3 is TGCGCCAGCAGCCAAGGCCTCCTCAGGGTTCTTAGCAATCAGCCCCAGCATTTT.

This clonotype has ten or more counts. The chain combines TRBV3-1 with TRBJ2-3; no firm D call. CDR3 size: 12 residues. V lost 5 bases and J 4 bases, leaving 7 bases between the germline ends. Germline V lookup: CDR1 LGHDT, CDR2 YNNKEL (reference sequence). In DNA form, the CDR3 reads TGTGCCAGCAGCTGGAAGCCAGATACGCAGTATTTT. Residues: CASSWKPDTQYF.

The sample holds many counts of this clonotype. The CDR3 coding sequence is TGCAGTGCTAGCCCAGGGGGAAACTATGGCTACACCTTC. Translating gives CSASPGGNYGYTF. The chain has TRBV20-1 and TRBJ1-2; 7 bases map to TRBD1. After removal of 3 bases from V and 2 bases from J, the junction contained 3 bases not matched to a gene. This CDR3 is built from 13 residues. Per the germline V gene, CDR1 is DFQATT and CDR2 is SNEGSKA (reference sequence).

This clonotype appeared many times. The rearrangement joins TRBV7-2 to TRBJ1-3; D unclear. V was pared by 1 base and J by 1 base, with 14 bases between. The CDR3 consists of 17 residues. Germline V gene data show CDR1 as SGHTA and CDR2 as FQGNSA. The CDR3 DNA is TGTGCCAGCAGCTTAGAGTCATCGGCCGTATCTGGAAACACCATATATTTT. It codes for CASSLESSAVSGNTIYF. The full variable domain, its missing parts supplied by reference TRBV7-2 and TRBJ1-3, is GAGVSQSPSNKVTEKGKDVELRCDPISGHTALYWYRQSLGQGLEFLIYFQGNSAPDKSGLPSDRFSAERTGGSVSTLTIQRTQQEDSAVYLCASSLESSAVSGNTIYFGEGSWLTVV.

This clonotype occurred many times. V gene TRBV5-1 combines with J gene TRBJ2-3; D not certain. Per germline, CDR1 SGHRS and CDR2 YFSETQ. Trimming left V 5 bases short and J 0 bases short, with 7 bases between. CDR3 size: 13 residues. DNA of the CDR3: TGCGCCAGCAGTGTTAAGAGCACAGATACGCAGTATTTT. This encodes CASSVKSTDTQYF.

This clonotype occurred many times. This chain uses TRBV20-1 with TRBJ2-7; 7 nucleotides align to TRBD2. Germline V gives CDR1 DFQATT, CDR2 SNEGSKA (reference sequence). CDR3 length equals 16 residues. After removal of 3 bases from V and 2 bases from J, the junction contained 13 bases not matched to a gene. This chain's CDR3 is CSARANFGGTTYEQYF. The CDR3 DNA reads TGCAGTGCTAGGGCCAACTTCGGGGGGACGACCTACGAGCAGTACTTC.

This clonotype was detected ten times or more. J is TRBJ1-3 and V is TRBV9; TRBD1 matches 7 bases. Looked up from germline, CDR1 is SGDLS and CDR2 is YYNGEE. This CDR3 comprises 15 residues. V dropped 0 bases and J dropped 4; count of bases not matched to a gene: 4. DNA for the CDR3: TGTGCCAGCAGCGTAGATGCAGGGGGAGGAAACACCATATATTTT. Translating gives CASSVDAGGGNTIYF.

This clonotype was counted at least ten times. CDR3 amino acids: CAWSGSDRSIRGDTEAFF. DNA for the CDR3: TGTGCCTGGAGTGGATCGGACCGGTCAATTCGGGGGGACACTGAAGCTTTCTTT. This chain connects TRBV30 to TRBJ1-1; D may be TRBD1 (5 bases). V was cut by 1 base and J by 3 bases, with 24 bases left in between. Germline CDR1 GTSNPN, CDR2 SVGIG (reference sequence). The CDR3 spans 18 residues.

This clonotype showed up just a few times. The chain employs TRBV20-1 and TRBJ1-5; D is unresolved. Germline loops: CDR1 DFQATT, CDR2 SNEGSKA (reference sequence). The CDR3 is 16 residues long. Between the trimmed V and J ends, which lost 5 bases and 1 base, there was a span of 18 bases. In nucleotides, the CDR3 is TGCAGTGCTCCTAACGCAGACACCAGAAGCAATCAGCCCCAGCATTTT. It translates to CSAPNADTRSNQPQHF.

This chain uses TRBV7-9 with TRBJ1-6; no clear D. The CDR3 runs to 13 residues. Between the trimmed V and J ends, which lost 2 bases and 7 bases, there was a span of 6 bases. Germline values: CDR1 SEHNR, CDR2 FQNEAQ (reference sequence). In nucleotides, the CDR3 is TGTGCCAGCAGCTTATCCTTAAATTCACCCCTCCACTTT. It codes for CASSLSLNSPLHF.

This clonotype was seen many times. This chain connects TRBV29-1 to TRBJ2-5; no firm D call. Germline V gives CDR1 SQVTM, CDR2 ANQGSEA. The CDR3 length is 13 residues. V lost 1 base and J lost 6, with 12 bases in between. The CDR3 region has the DNA TGCAGCGTTGAAGCTGTGGGCCGGAAGACCCAGTACTTC. Translating it yields CSVEAVGRKTQYF.

There are many counts of this clonotype. This sequence joins TRBV7-2 and TRBJ2-3; possible D gene TRBD2, 6 bases. From germline, CDR1 is SGHTA and CDR2 FQGNSA. The CDR3 consists of 14 residues. V dropped 2 bases and J dropped 8 bases, with 14 bases sitting between them. Here the CDR3 DNA reads TGTGCCAGCAGCTTAATTCGGGGGTGGGGTACGCAGTATTTT. This translates into CASSLIRGWGTQYF.

This clonotype came up many times. The chain carries TRBV4-1 and TRBJ2-1; TRBD1 matches 8 bases. This CDR3 contains 12 residues. The J segment lost 7 bases and the V segment lost 6 bases, leaving 2 bases of the junction unmatched. The germline CDR1 and CDR2 sequences are MGHRA and YSYEKL. The CDR3, as DNA: TGCGCCAGCAGTCGGACAGGGAATGAGCAGTTCTTC. This translates into CASSRTGNEQFF.

This clonotype was recorded at least ten times. The rearrangement uses TRBV24-1 and TRBJ2-3; the match to TRBD2 covers 13 bases. Looked up from germline, CDR1 is KGHDR and CDR2 is SFDVKD. J was trimmed by 4 bases and V by 4 bases; bases with no gene match: 7. The CDR3 spans 17 residues. The chain's CDR3 is CATSEPRGLAGPDTQYF. The CDR3 nucleotides are TGTGCCACCAGTGAGCCCCGGGGACTAGCGGGGCCAGATACGCAGTATTTT.